The sample holds a few counts of the clone carrying this T cell receptor (beta chain). Assignment of participants to cohorts was predicated upon participant-reported clinical history. Authors' processing steps: For nucleated cells, counts were estimated from reference gene primer amplification. Profiled with immunoSEQ multiplex PCR; TCRdb holds only in-frame clones, not every one. V, J and clone size were drawn from that table, and D and trimming were deduced from the DNA. The table shows around 130,000 clones, with over 80% occurring only once. This record comes from a study of blood T cell repertoires in COVID-19. Study details: Sources were T cells, B-cell-depleted T cells, or PBMCs; the material itself was cDNA or gDNA.

The CDR3 spans 12 residues. Trimming stripped 2 bases from V and 4 bases from J, with 8 bases between. The V gene's germline CDR1 is GTSNPN and CDR2 SVGIG (reference sequence). The sequenced sample consisted of PBMCs or T cells enriched from blood (not recorded which). The sequence derives from a man aged 30 to 45 who had recovered from COVID-19. This sequence joins TRBV30 and TRBJ1-2; D call uncertain. CDR3 in DNA: TGTGCCTGGAGTATCGGGAGCTATGGCTACACCTTC. It yields the protein CAWSIGSYGYTF.